This TCR beta chain was obtained from a study of identical twins. Unique molecular identifiers were present on the cDNA, and a universal primer site came from template switching. TCRdb re-analysed the 5' RACE reads in MiXCR, keeping a single row per CDR3 protein. Here the sample spans about 920,000 distinct CDR3 sequences, more than 9% being singletons. Regarding the study as a whole: Donors were not followed over many years; analysis was cross-sectional. Potential partial confounding of zero-insertion analyses by invariant MAIT and iNKT cells was noted.

This clonotype has more than one count but fewer than ten. As yet, its antigen is unknown. CDR3 size: 19 residues. V trimming: 4 bases; J trimming: 8 bases; junction bases outside the gene matches: 21. Germline lookup yields CDR1 SGHTA and CDR2 FQGTGA. These data were likewise used in another study, on yellow fever vaccine responses in identical twins.

Sequencing was carried out using PBMCs. This chain connects TRBV7-3 to TRBJ2-1, with TRBD2 matching 9 bases. The source of this sequence is a woman aged 18-29 years in good health. The CDR3 spells CASSSNPTLGAGGLDEQFF. In DNA form, the CDR3 reads TGTGCCAGCAGCTCTAATCCTACCTTGGGGGCGGGAGGGCTCGATGAGCAGTTCTTC.